This T cell receptor (beta chain) was identified during a study of T cells in Graves' hyperthyroidism and ophthalmopathy (dated by TCRdb to the late 2010s). Turning to the overall study: Peripheral blood was sampled at the time of initial diagnosis, prior to any treatment. To identify TCR V-J signatures that set the groups apart, the researchers used a discovery cohort of more than 95 patients, made up of under 45 with Graves' ophthalmopathy and 55 to 65 with stable Graves' hyperthyroidism. Prospective prediction of ophthalmopathy was tested in an independent validation cohort of 18 to 20 hyperthyroidism patients and 15 to 17 patients who later progressed to ophthalmopathy. The approximately 100 discovery patients were divided at random into training and test sets in a 7:3 ratio. The study also compared thyroid tissue and blood T-cell repertoires from over 5 Graves' hyperthyroidism patients. After blood sampling, hyperthyroidism patients were treated with methimazole at a starting dose of 30 mg daily, and ophthalmopathy patients were treated with high-dose intravenous methylprednisolone. The paper reports TCR Vbeta CDR3 sequencing of about 140 peripheral blood samples: 43 ophthalmopathy, about 75 hyperthyroidism and around 17 progressor patients. Here is what the overall study found, with its caveats: In validation, progression to ophthalmopathy was predicted by the model with nearly 71% sensitivity and around 75% specificity, a median of approximately 6.5 months before onset. Sample size was not statistically predetermined, and investigators were not blinded to group allocation. A model built on a 13 V-J signature distinguished ophthalmopathy from stable hyperthyroidism, reaching roughly 88% sensitivity and around 81% specificity in cross-validation and 80%/75% in testing. Most expanded thyroid clonotypes (frequency above 0.001) were also detected in blood, a finding suggesting that blood repertoires may reflect thyroid immune responses.

Of note for this clonotype: The clone's antigen remains unknown. Base qualities were left out, and no much larger clone turns up one base away.

Amplification of TCR beta CDR3 regions was carried out from RNA transcripts. A first-round RT-PCR of the TCR CDR3 used the HTBI primer set with the Qiagen OneStep RT-PCR kit. Libraries were constructed in a second round of multiplex PCR, after which size selection and purification were carried out. The libraries were sequenced on an Illumina HiSeq2000 using paired-end 100 bp reads. The authors processed their data as follows. SOAPnuke was used to process the raw data, throwing out any read that contained adapters or uncalled bases, had a mean Phred below 15, or lacked an exact constant-primer or identifier match. High-quality paired reads were merged with COPE v1.2.5, and unique nucleotide sequences were defined as clonotypes. Clonotypes were aligned to IMGT TRBV, TRBD and TRBJ reference segments using MiTCR v1.1. The analysis was restricted to V-J combinations with a frequency above 0.0001, which together covered roughly 99% of the repertoires. A TCS score was defined as the ratio of F50 (clonal expansion) to E x V (chaos), with BLOSUM62-based TCRdist applied between CDR3 peptides within each V-J. Welch's t-statistics and random forest reduced 500 to 550 V-J features to 10 to 15, which were used in a naive Bayes classifier (R e1071). Thyroid-blood repertoire similarity was quantified with the Morisita-Horn index. TCRdb reran the public reads through fastp at Q25 and MiXCR, keeping productive beta chains. Here each entry gathers all rows of one CDR3 protein and keeps the most common genes and DNA. These V and J calls derive from TCRdb rather than the authors' analysis. Within this sample are around 720,000 distinct CDR3 sequences, with roughly a third of them counted one time only. The top ten clones comprise more than 25% of the sample.

Graves' hyperthyroidism was defined as stable when no progression to ophthalmopathy occurred over 18 months of follow-up. Hyperthyroidism patients were newly diagnosed, had a disease duration of under 2 months, and were aged 18 to 65 years. Patients with uncontrolled infections, other autoimmune diseases, pregnancy or lactation were excluded. Diagnoses were based on clinical symptoms, serum thyroxine and TRAb, thyroid ultrasound and orbital computed tomography. PBMCs were isolated from approximately 10 ml of fresh peripheral blood by Ficoll-Paque density gradient centrifugation. Total RNA was extracted using Trizol reagent, and RNA quality was assessed on an Agilent 2100 Bioanalyzer. In the germline V gene, CDR1 corresponds to SGHTS and CDR2 to YDEGEE. A distance of 13 bases separates the germline ends of V and J, which lose 4 bases and 0 bases respectively. The CDR3 runs 15 amino acids, cysteine and phenylalanine included. Kept here is only the CDR3 DNA, which spans 45 bases and is read in frame from base 1.

The receptor comes from a woman in her thirties or forties with Graves' hyperthyroidism. Material for sequencing was blood. The chain joins TRBV5-8 to TRBJ1-1; TRBD1 is perhaps the D gene, given 5 matching bases. The CDR3 amino acid sequence is: CASSPPPDMNTEAFF. At the DNA level, the sequence is TGTGCCAGCAGCCCCCCTCCGGACATGAACACTGAAGCTTTCTTT.